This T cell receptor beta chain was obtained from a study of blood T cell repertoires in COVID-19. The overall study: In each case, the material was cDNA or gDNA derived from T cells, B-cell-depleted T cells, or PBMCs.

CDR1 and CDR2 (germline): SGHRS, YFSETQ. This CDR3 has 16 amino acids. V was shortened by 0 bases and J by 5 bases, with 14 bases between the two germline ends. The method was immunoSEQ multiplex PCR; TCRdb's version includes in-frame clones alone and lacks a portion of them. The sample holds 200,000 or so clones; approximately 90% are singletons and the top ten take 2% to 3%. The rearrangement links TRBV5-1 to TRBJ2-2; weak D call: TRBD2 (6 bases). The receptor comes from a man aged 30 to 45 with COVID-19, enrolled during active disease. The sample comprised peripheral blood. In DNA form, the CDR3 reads TGCGCCAGCAGCTTGGGATCCGGGGGAGAGACCGGGGAGCTGTTTTTT. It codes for CASSLGSGGETGELFF.